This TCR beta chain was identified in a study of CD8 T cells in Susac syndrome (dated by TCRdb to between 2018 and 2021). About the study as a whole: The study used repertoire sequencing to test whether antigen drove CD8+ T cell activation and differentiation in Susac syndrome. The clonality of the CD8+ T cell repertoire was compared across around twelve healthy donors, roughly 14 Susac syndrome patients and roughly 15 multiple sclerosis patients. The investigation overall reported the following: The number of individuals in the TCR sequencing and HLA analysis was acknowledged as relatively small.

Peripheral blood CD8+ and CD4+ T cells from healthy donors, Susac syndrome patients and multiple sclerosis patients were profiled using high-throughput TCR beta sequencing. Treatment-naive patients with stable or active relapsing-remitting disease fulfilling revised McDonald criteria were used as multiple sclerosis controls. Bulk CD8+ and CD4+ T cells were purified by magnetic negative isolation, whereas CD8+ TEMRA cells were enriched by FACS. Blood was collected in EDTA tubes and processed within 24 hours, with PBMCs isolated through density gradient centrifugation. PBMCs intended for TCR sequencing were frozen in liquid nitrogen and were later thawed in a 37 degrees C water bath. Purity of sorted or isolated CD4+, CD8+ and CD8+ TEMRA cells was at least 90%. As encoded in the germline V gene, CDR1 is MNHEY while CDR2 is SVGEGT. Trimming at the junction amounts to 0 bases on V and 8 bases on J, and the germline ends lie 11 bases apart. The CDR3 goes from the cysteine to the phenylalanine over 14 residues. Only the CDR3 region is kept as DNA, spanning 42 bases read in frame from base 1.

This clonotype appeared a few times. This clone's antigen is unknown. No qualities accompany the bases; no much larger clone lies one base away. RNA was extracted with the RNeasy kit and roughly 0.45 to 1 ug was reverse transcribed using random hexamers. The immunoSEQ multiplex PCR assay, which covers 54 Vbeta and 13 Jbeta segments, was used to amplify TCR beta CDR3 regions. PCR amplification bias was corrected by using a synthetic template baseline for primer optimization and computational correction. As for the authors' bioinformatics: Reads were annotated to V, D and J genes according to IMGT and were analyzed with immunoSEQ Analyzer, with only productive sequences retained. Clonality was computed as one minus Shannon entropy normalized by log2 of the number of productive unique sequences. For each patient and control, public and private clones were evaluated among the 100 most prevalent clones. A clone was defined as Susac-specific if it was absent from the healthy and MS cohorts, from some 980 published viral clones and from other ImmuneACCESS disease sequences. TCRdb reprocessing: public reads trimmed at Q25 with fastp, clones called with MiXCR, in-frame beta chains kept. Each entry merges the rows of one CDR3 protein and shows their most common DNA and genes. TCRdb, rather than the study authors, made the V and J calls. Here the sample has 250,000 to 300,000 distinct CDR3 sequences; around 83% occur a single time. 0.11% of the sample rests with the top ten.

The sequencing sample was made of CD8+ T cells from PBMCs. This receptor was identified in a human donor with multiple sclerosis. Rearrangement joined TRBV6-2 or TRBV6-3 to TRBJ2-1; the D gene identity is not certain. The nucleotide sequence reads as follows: TGTGCCAGCAGTTACTCGATTGTGGCGGATGAGCAGTTCTTC. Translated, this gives CASSYSIVADEQFF.